The following is a T cell receptor beta chain sequence with its context. What it binds is not known. This entry comes from a study of beta chain features in type 1 diabetes. Overall study: Sorted cells numbering some 110,000,000 were examined across all samples. Overall study results and limits: Diminished insertions and augmented deletions at VDJ junctions characterized type 1 diabetes patients. Relative to healthy donors, patients appeared to have naive, central memory and Treg TCRB repertoires that were more similar. All four CD4+ subsets from Type 1 diabetes patients carried moderately but significantly shorter TCRB CDR3s. The influence of HLA type on TCRB rearrangement stayed undetermined.

The isolated RNA, all of it, was reverse transcribed, so expressed TCRB transcripts were what got sequenced. Clones were read by immunoSEQ multiplex PCR, and TCRdb kept only the in-frame ones, dropping some. The data show 300,000 to 350,000 clones, around 9% seen once. The CDR3 is 12 amino acids. The V end lost 3 bases, the J end lost 12 bases, and 12 bases lay between the germline ends. Germline V gives CDR1 MDHEN, CDR2 SYDVKM. This clonotype was obtained from a man aged 25-40 years with type 1 diabetes. Sequences were obtained from central memory CD4+ T cells from blood. V and J are TRBV28 and TRBJ2-1, with a weak D call TRBD2 (5 bases). The CDR3 sequence is CASSFPGSTQFF. The CDR3 nucleotides are TGTGCCAGCAGTTTTCCGGGGTCGACGCAGTTCTTC.